This TCR beta chain was documented in a study of T cells after yellow fever vaccination. Study results and limitations: Clonotype sharing between CD4 and CD8 compartments was small. The secondary response was weaker but peaked faster, day 5 versus 15.

In making TCR cDNA, 5'RACE template switching added a universal primer site and UMIs to it. TCRdb called the 5' RACE reads again in MiXCR, with one record for every CDR3 protein. The sample shows 300,000 to 400,000 distinct CDR3 sequences, 6.2% of them seen only once. Worth noting for this clonotype: The antigen remains unidentified.

This receptor was identified in a young man who received the YFV17D yellow fever vaccine. Source: PBMCs, taken 5 days after the yellow fever booster vaccination.

CDR3 DNA: TGTGCCAGCTCACCACTCTCAAGCGGGGGCGTCGGGGATGAGCAGTTCTTC. It is translated as CASSPLSSGGVGDEQFF. This rearrangement joins TRBV18 to TRBJ2-1, with 8 nucleotides matching TRBD2. The V segment lost 1 base and the J segment 8 bases; nucleotides outside the gene matches: 13. This CDR3 comprises 17 residues. Germline CDR1 and CDR2: KGHSH and LQKENI.